These 10 T cell receptor beta chains share one sample of origin, sequenced in a study of cytomegalovirus exposure and HLA in healthy donors. In the PCR, 60 Vbeta and 13 Jbeta primers were used. Profiling relied on immunoSEQ multiplex PCR, and the TCRdb table lists in-frame clones only, not all of them. The sample lists roughly 240,000 clones; about 81% were seen once. The specimen was PBMCs. Receptors were obtained from a woman between 35 and 50 years old in good health and CMV-seropositive.

The chain joins TRBV10-3 to TRBJ2-7, with a tentative D call TRBD1 (5 bases). In germline, CDR1 is ENHRY, CDR2 SYGVKD. Trimming left V 11 bases short and J 3 bases short, with 17 bases between. The CDR3 is 13 amino acids. The CDR3 sequence is CALSVRDNYEQYF. As DNA, the CDR3 is TGTGCCCTATCTGTCAGGGATAACTACGAGCAGTACTTC.

The chain links TRBV7-2 to TRBJ2-7, with TRBD1 matching 8 bases. With V trimmed by 4 bases and J by 5 bases, 1 base remained unmatched. The CDR3 has 12 residues. Germline V gene data show CDR1 as SGHTA and CDR2 as FQGNSA. In DNA, the CDR3 is TGTGCCAGCAGCTCGACAGGGGACGAGCAGTACTTC. It encodes CASSSTGDEQYF.

V gene TRBV6-6 combines with J gene TRBJ2-1; 7 bases line up with TRBD2. The CDR3 is made up of 16 amino acids. With 0 bases clipped from V and 5 bases from J, the junction kept 7 bases outside the gene matches. Germline CDR1 and CDR2: MNHNY and SVGAGI (reference sequence). This CDR3 is CASSYSERGGNNEQFF. As DNA, the CDR3 is TGTGCCAGCAGTTACTCCGAGCGGGGAGGGAACAATGAGCAGTTCTTC.

The CDR3 DNA is TGTGCCAGCAGCTTAGGGGGACTCGATTCACCCCTCCACTTT. Translating gives CASSLGGLDSPLHF. The rearrangement joins TRBV7-9 to TRBJ1-6; D might be TRBD1 (5 bases). The CDR3 consists of 14 residues. The V gene lost 1 base and the J gene lost 8 bases, with 9 bases spanning the gap. Germline CDR1 is SEHNR and CDR2 is FQNEAQ (reference sequence).

The chain has TRBV15 and TRBJ2-1; 10 bases map to TRBD1. This CDR3 region has 14 residues. Looked up from germline, CDR1 is LNHNV and CDR2 is YYDKDF (reference sequence). V shed 6 bases and J 7 bases; nucleotides not matched to a gene: 6. The CDR3 protein is CATRDRGKENEQFF. The CDR3 coding sequence is TGTGCCACCAGGGACAGGGGGAAGGAGAATGAGCAGTTCTTC.

In DNA, the CDR3 is TGTGCCTGGAGTGTAATTAGGGGGGAAAAACTGTTTTTT. Its translation is CAWSVIRGEKLFF. This sequence joins TRBV30 and TRBJ1-4, with a weak D call TRBD1 (6 bases). CDR1 and CDR2 from the germline V gene are GTSNPN and SVGIG (reference sequence). Trimming took 0 bases from V and 8 from J, leaving 10 bases between them. CDR3 length: 13 residues.

The sample holds a few counts of this clone. This CDR3 reads CASSYTGEGQPQHF. The CDR3 DNA is TGTGCCAGCAGTTATACAGGGGAAGGACAGCCCCAGCATTTT. V is TRBV6-5 and J is TRBJ1-5, with 7 bases fitting TRBD1. The germline CDR1 and CDR2 sequences are MNHEY and SVGAGI. The CDR3 consists of 14 residues. The V and J ends lost 3 bases and 7 bases, in that order; junction bases with no gene match: 6.

For this clone: The sample carries other DNA sequences with the same CDR3. V and J are TRBV28 and TRBJ1-1, with D perhaps TRBD1 (5 bases). Germline V lookup: CDR1 MDHEN, CDR2 SYDVKM. This CDR3 contains 13 residues. V shed 6 bases and J shed 1 base, with 9 bases lying between them. The CDR3 sequence is CASRQGANTEAFF. The CDR3 DNA is TGTGCCAGCAGGCAGGGTGCGAACACTGAAGCTTTCTTT.

This chain links TRBV6-5 with TRBJ1-2; the match to TRBD1 covers 9 bases. The CDR3 spans 15 residues. Germline V lookup: CDR1 MNHEY, CDR2 SVGAGI. V dropped 6 bases and J dropped 9; count of bases not matched to a gene: 14. The CDR3 sequence is CASSRRDRDRYRYTF. The CDR3 region has the DNA TGTGCCAGCAGCCGCCGGGACAGGGATAGGTATCGCTACACCTTC.

This clone was seen more than once but under ten times. V usage is TRBV23-1 and J usage is TRBJ1-5; the match to TRBD1 covers 7 bases. TRBV23-1 is sorted into the ORF group, with uncertain function. The V gene end was trimmed by 1 base and the J gene end by 7 bases; junction bases not matched to a gene: 10. The CDR3 runs 16 residues. For the CDR3, the DNA is TGCGCCAGCAGTCAATTGGGACAGAACCCACGACAGCCCCAGCATTTT. It yields the protein CASSQLGQNPRQPQHF.